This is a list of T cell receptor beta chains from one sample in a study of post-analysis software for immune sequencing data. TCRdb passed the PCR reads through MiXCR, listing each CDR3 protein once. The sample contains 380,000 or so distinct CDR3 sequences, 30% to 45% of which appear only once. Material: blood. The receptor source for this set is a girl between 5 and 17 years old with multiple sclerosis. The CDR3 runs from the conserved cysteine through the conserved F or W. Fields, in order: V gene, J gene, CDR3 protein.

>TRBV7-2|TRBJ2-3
CASSLVKIAGRQVDTQYF
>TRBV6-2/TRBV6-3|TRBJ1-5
CASSQTRPALGPQHF
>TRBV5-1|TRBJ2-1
CASSFGQSYNEQFF
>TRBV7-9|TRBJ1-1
CASSLLTGEAFF
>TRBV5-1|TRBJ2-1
CASGGGSGGTYNEQFF
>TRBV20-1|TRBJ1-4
CSASRGQGQEKLFF
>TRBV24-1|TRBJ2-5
CATSDLARAGQETQYF
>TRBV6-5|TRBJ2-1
CASSSLTSGGGNEQFF
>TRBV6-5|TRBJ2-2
CASSIGQGGTGELFF
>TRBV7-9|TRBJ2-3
CASSLEGGSDTQYF
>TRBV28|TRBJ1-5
CASSWDSNQPQHF
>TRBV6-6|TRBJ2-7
CASRTGGTSYEQYF
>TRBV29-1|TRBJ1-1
CSFKGLYMNTEAFF
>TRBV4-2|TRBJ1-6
CASSQDYQGLGSPLHF
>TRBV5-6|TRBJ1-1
CASSSRGMNTEAFF
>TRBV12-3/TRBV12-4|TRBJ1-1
CASSFLADTEAFF
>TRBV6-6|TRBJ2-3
CASSYPGTSGTDTQYF
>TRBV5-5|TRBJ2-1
CASSLGGGDNEQFF
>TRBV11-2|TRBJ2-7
CASSSLRDEQYF
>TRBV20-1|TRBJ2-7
CSVSYRDYEQYF
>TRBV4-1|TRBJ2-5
CASSRLGGGPETQYF
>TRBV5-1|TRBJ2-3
CASSAGQSVGTDTQYF
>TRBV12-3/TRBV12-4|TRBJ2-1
CASSSWGKSGHEQFF
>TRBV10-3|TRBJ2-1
CAISDGTVSYNEQFF
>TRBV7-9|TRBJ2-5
CASSSNSVAQETQYF
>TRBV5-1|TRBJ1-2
CASARGRDRANYGYTF
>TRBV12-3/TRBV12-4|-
CASSLAPGETQYF
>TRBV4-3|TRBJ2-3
CASSQRGTSTGTQYF
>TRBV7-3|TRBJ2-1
CASSFAGNGDEQFF
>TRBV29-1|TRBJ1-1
CSGTRRDAPEAFF
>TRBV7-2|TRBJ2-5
CASSSGPPEQETQYF
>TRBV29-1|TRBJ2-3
CSVGTGTSGSDTQYF
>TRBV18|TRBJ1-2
CASSPPAGRDGYTF
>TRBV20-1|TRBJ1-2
CSASEGEGVLGYTF
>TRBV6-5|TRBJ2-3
CASSDSTDTQYF
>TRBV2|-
CASRPSGAGAQETQYF
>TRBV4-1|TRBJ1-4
CASRKGQGAYEKLFF
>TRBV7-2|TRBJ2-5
CASSSTDREQYF
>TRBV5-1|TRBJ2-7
CASSLMRGASYEQYF
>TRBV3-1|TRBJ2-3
CASSPIAGGPTDTQYF
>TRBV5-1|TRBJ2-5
CASSLQGMGETQYF